This TCR beta chain was recorded in a study of beta chain features in type 1 diabetes. Of note for this clone: The antigen is not known. The same CDR3 arises from other DNA sequences in this sample as well.

TCRB transcripts that were expressed got sequenced, as all of the isolated RNA had been reverse transcribed. Sequenced by immunoSEQ multiplex PCR; TCRdb stores in-frame clones only, minus some. The data show 300,000 to 450,000 clones, 20% seen once. V shed 1 base and J shed 3 bases, with 5 bases lying between them. The CDR3 is 13 amino acids. Germline V gene data show CDR1 as SGHAT and CDR2 as FQNNGV. Overall study results and limits: A moderate, significant TCRB CDR3 shortening appeared in type 1 diabetes across four CD4+ subsets.

Sequenced material: naive CD4+ T cells from blood. The receptor was isolated from a woman younger than 35 in good health. V usage is TRBV11-2 and J usage is TRBJ2-3; a possible D gene is TRBD1 (5 bases). CDR3 DNA: TGTGCCAGCAGCTTAGGACAGACAGATACGCAGTATTTT. Protein sequence: CASSLGQTDTQYF.